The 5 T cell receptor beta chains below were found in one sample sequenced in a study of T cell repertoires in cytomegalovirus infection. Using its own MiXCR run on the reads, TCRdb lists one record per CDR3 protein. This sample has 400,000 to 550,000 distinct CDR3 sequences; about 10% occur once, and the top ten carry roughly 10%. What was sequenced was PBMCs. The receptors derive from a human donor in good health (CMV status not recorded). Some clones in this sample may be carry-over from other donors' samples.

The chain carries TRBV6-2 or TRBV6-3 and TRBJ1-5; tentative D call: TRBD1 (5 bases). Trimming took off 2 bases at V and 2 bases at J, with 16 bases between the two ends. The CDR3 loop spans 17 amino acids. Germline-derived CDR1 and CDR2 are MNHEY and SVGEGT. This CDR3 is CASSYEMGRAGNQPQHF. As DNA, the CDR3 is TGTGCCAGCAGTTACGAGATGGGCAGGGCCGGCAATCAGCCCCAGCATTTT.

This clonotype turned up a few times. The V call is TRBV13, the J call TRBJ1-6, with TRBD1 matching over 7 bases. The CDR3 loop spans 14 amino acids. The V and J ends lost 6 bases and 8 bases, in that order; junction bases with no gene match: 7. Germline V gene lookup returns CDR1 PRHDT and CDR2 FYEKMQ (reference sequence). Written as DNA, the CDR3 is TGTGCCAGCAGTTCGACAGGGCCGTATTCACCCCTCCACTTT. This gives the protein CASSSTGPYSPLHF.

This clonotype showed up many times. The CDR3 coding sequence is TGTGCCACCCGGACAGGGTTCTACAATGAGCAGTTCTTC. This sequence encodes CATRTGFYNEQFF. J is TRBJ2-1 and V is TRBV19; 8 bases fit TRBD1. CDR1 is LNHDA and CDR2 is SQIVND in the germline V gene (reference sequence). The CDR3 is 13 amino acids. Losses at the gene ends were 10 bases for V and 3 bases for J; bases not matched to a gene: 5.

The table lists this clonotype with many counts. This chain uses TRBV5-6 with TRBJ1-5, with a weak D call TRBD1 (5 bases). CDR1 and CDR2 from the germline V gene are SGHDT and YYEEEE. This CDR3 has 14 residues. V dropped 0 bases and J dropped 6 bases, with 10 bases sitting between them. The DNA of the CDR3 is TGTGCCAGCAGCTTGGCCAGGGCCAGTCAGCCCCAGCATTTT. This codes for CASSLARASQPQHF.

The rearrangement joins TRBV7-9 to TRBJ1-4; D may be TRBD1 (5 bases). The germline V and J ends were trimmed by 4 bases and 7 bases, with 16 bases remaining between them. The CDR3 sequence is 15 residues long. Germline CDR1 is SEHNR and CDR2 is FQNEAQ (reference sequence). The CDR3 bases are TGTGCCAGCAGCTCCTCCAGGACTGGGGGTGAAAAACTGTTTTTT. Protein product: CASSSSRTGGEKLFF.